This T cell receptor (beta chain) was sequenced during a study of human T cells and chemical hapten exposure. This clonotype was recorded a few times. Its specificity is unknown. Looked up from germline, CDR1 is SQVTM and CDR2 is ANQGSEA. Trimming at V came to 5 bases and at J to 3 bases, leaving 6 bases not matched to a gene. The CDR3 runs 15 residues. Findings and limits, study-wide: TCRs at high frequency, those above 1 in 1000, did not change with DPC sensitization.

This sample's time point: patch test 3, about 24 weeks after DPC sensitization. Stated treatment: therapeutic diphenylcyclopropenone sensitization with weekly scalp DPC. What the library attached to individual cDNA molecules were unique molecular identifiers. Original processing notes: From approximately 25,000 to 650,000 TCRs were found per sample, with a median of around 100,000. TCRdb analysed the RACE reads with MiXCR anew, one entry per CDR3 protein. What appears here as the V and J calls and clone size reflects TCRdb's work, not the paper's. The table lists about 160,000 distinct CDR3 sequences, around a quarter of them singletons, with around 1.9% in the top ten.

The sequencing used whole blood, collected in connection with sensitization to the hapten diphenylcyclopropenone (DPC). The chain recombines TRBV29-1 with TRBJ2-1; the match to TRBD2 covers 11 bases. This TCR came from a woman aged 18-35 years with alopecia areata. Some clones in this sample may be carry-over from other donors' samples. In nucleotides, the CDR3 is TGCAGCGTTATAGGACTAGCGGGCCACTACAATGAGCAGTTCTTC. It encodes CSVIGLAGHYNEQFF.